One and the same sample provided the 27 T cell receptor beta chains below, sequenced in a study of CD8+ T cells in alopecia areata. Treatment described: oral pan-JAK inhibitor, 5-10 mg twice daily. It was cDNA, reverse transcribed from extracted RNA, that served as the sequencing template. The method was immunoSEQ multiplex PCR; TCRdb's version includes in-frame clones alone and lacks a portion of them. The repertoire holds about 97,000 clones, with about 60% as singletons. The specimen was CD8+ T cells sorted from blood, collected between weeks 55 and 70, from a patient treated with tofacitinib. Receptor source: a human donor with alopecia areata.

A few counts support this clone. The chain employs TRBV29-1 and TRBJ1-2; D is ambiguous. CDR3 length: 13 amino acids. From germline, CDR1 is SQVTM and CDR2 ANQGSEA. The V end was cut by 6 bases, the J end by 5 bases, with 16 bases between. CDR3 loop: CSVPSETTYGYTF. The DNA for the CDR3 is TGCAGCGTGCCGTCGGAGACCACTTATGGCTACACCTTC.

The chain has TRBV7-9 and TRBJ2-7; TRBD1 matches at 9 bases. J lost 0 bases, V lost 4 bases, and 4 bases had no gene match. The CDR3 has 15 amino acids. Germline V gene data show CDR1 as SEHNR and CDR2 as FQNEAQ (reference sequence). For the CDR3, the DNA is TGTGCCAGCAGCTATTCGGGACAGGGCTCCTACGAGCAGTACTTC. It specifies CASSYSGQGSYEQYF.

This chain uses TRBV13 with TRBJ2-5; D could derive from TRBD1 or TRBD2 (5 bases each). In germline, CDR1 is PRHDT, CDR2 FYEKMQ (reference sequence). The CDR3 sequence is 13 residues long. The V end was cut by 5 bases, the J end by 4 bases, with 11 bases between. This CDR3 reads CASSPRGGETQYF. CDR3 in DNA: TGTGCCAGCAGCCCCCGTGGGGGAGAGACCCAGTACTTC.

This clone was seen a few times. The chain recombines TRBV23-1 with TRBJ1-1; D is unresolved. TRBV23-1 is identified as an open reading frame with a role that is uncertain. The V end was cut by 2 bases, the J end by 4 bases, with 14 bases between. This CDR3 comprises 15 residues. The CDR3 region has the DNA TGCGCCAGCAGTCAACTAGGACGGGTGAGCACTGAAGCTTTCTTT. It yields the protein CASSQLGRVSTEAFF.

This clone occurred a few times. The rearrangement uses TRBV13 and TRBJ2-2; 12 bases align to TRBD2. The CDR3 length is 17 residues. Per germline, CDR1 PRHDT and CDR2 FYEKMQ (reference sequence). The junction had 11 bases not matched to a gene; V was cut back by 5 bases and J by 7 bases. CDR3 in amino acids: CASSPPTSGGPVGELFF. The CDR3 DNA follows: TGTGCCAGCAGCCCCCCGACTAGCGGGGGCCCGGTCGGGGAGCTGTTTTTT.

The gene calls are TRBV27 and TRBJ2-1; a possible D gene is TRBD1 (6 bases). CDR1 MNHEY and CDR2 SMNVEV come from the germline V gene (reference sequence). V lost 5 bases and J 0 bases, leaving 14 bases between the germline ends. The CDR3 length is 16 residues. The DNA of the CDR3 is TGTGCCAGCAGTCCCACCGGGACAATCTCCTACAATGAGCAGTTCTTC. The encoded protein is CASSPTGTISYNEQFF.

The chain carries TRBV7-8 and TRBJ2-7; D is possibly TRBD1 (5 bases). CDR3 length: 12 amino acids. Germline CDR1 and CDR2: SGHVS and FQNEAQ. V shed 4 bases and J shed 6 bases, with 10 bases lying between them. The CDR3 DNA is TGTGCCAGCAGCTATGGGGCTGGCGAGCAGTACTTC. Amino acid sequence: CASSYGAGEQYF.

The CDR3 loop reads CASSQTLFNTEAFF. The DNA for the CDR3 is TGTGCCAGCAGTCAGACCTTGTTTAACACTGAAGCTTTCTTT. V and J are TRBV6-5 and TRBJ1-1; D is undetermined. There are 14 residues in the CDR3. Germline loops: CDR1 MNHEY, CDR2 SVGAGI. Trimming cost V 5 bases and J 2 bases, with 12 bases left between them.

This clone was detected only a few times. The V call is TRBV29-1, the J call TRBJ2-7; 10 bases match TRBD1. J gave up 4 bases and V 5 bases, and 5 bases lay outside the gene matches. This CDR3 is 13 amino acids long. Germline V gene data show CDR1 as SQVTM and CDR2 as ANQGSEA. The CDR3 nucleotides read TGCAGCGTTCAGGGACAGGGGATGTACGAGCAGTACTTC. It encodes CSVQGQGMYEQYF.

V usage is TRBV7-2 and J usage is TRBJ2-7; a weak D match, TRBD1 (5 bases). The CDR3 sequence is 15 residues long. The germline CDR1 and CDR2 sequences are SGHTA and FQGNSA. V gave up 5 bases and J gave up 6 bases, with 20 bases separating them. The DNA of the CDR3 is TGTGCCAGCAGCCCCTATACTAACCTAGGGGCCGAGCAGTACTTC. Translation: CASSPYTNLGAEQYF.

The gene calls are TRBV15 and TRBJ2-3; 7 nucleotides match TRBD1. The germline CDR1 and CDR2 sequences are LNHNV and YYDKDF (reference sequence). Losses at the gene ends were 0 bases for V and 3 bases for J; bases not matched to a gene: 6. CDR3 size: 16 residues. The CDR3 bases are TGTGCCACCAGCAGAGATAGTAACAGGGGAACAGATACGCAGTATTTT. It translates to CATSRDSNRGTDTQYF.

The chain joins TRBV6-5 to TRBJ2-5, with 9 bases lining up with TRBD2. Germline V gene data show CDR1 as MNHEY and CDR2 as SVGAGI. The CDR3 totals 15 residues. The junction had 5 bases not matched to a gene; V was cut back by 4 bases and J by 2 bases. CDR3 nucleotide sequence: TGTGCCAGCAGTTCTAGCGGGGCGTCGCAAGAGACCCAGTACTTC. Protein sequence: CASSSSGASQETQYF.

The rearrangement uses TRBV13 and TRBJ1-6, with D perhaps TRBD1 (5 bases). The CDR3 has 16 residues. Trimming cost V 3 bases and J 5 bases, with 14 bases left between them. Germline V lookup: CDR1 PRHDT, CDR2 FYEKMQ (reference sequence). The CDR3 here is CASSFRGEADNSPLHF. CDR3 coding DNA: TGTGCCAGCAGCTTTAGGGGAGAGGCCGATAATTCACCCCTCCACTTT.

This clone was picked up a small number of times. The gene calls are TRBV11-2 and TRBJ1-2; 9 bases line up with TRBD1. The germline gives CDR1 SGHAT, CDR2 FQNNGV. The CDR3 covers 17 residues. After removal of 1 base from V and 8 bases from J, the junction contained 14 bases not matched to a gene. Written as DNA, the CDR3 is TGTGCCAGCAGCTTAGTCGGCCGGACAGGGGATTATAGCGGCTACACCTTC. This codes for CASSLVGRTGDYSGYTF.

The chain employs TRBV7-2 and TRBJ1-4; D perhaps matches TRBD1 (5 bases). This CDR3 is 16 amino acids long. V lost 0 bases and J 7 bases, leaving 15 bases between the germline ends. Germline V CDR1 and CDR2: SGHTA, FQGNSA. Here the CDR3 reads CASSLAGSAGTEKLFF. The CDR3 coding sequence is TGTGCCAGCAGCTTAGCGGGGAGTGCAGGGACTGAAAAACTGTTTTTT.

This clone was seen a handful of times. The sample carries other DNA sequences with the same CDR3. The V call is TRBV19, the J call TRBJ1-6; 10 bases are shared with TRBD1. V shed 5 bases, J shed 8 bases, and the junction held 6 bases outside the gene matches. The CDR3 extends over 15 amino acids. The germline V gene has CDR1 LNHDA and CDR2 SQIVND (reference sequence). For the CDR3, the DNA is TGTGCCAGTAGTCTATGGACAGGGGGAGATTCACCCCTCCACTTT. This sequence encodes CASSLWTGGDSPLHF.

The rearrangement links TRBV7-2 to TRBJ2-3, with 11 bases fitting TRBD2. This CDR3 is built from 16 residues. CDR1 is SGHTA, CDR2 FQGNSA, per germline. J lost 2 bases, V lost 4 bases, and 5 bases had no gene match. This chain's CDR3 is CASSYLAGGITDTQYF. The CDR3 region has the DNA TGTGCCAGCAGCTATTTAGCGGGGGGGATCACAGATACGCAGTATTTT.

The chain has TRBV7-2 and TRBJ2-2; no reliable D call. From germline, CDR1 is SGHTA and CDR2 FQGNSA. Trimming took off 6 bases at V and 9 bases at J, with 14 bases between the two ends. The CDR3 extends over 13 amino acids. The CDR3 loop reads CASRSIITRELFF. The CDR3 DNA follows: TGTGCCAGCAGGTCTATCATCACGCGGGAGCTGTTTTTT.

This clone was seen a handful of times. The rearrangement uses TRBV13 and TRBJ2-7; 7 bases align to TRBD1. The CDR3 runs 14 residues. The germline V gene encodes CDR1 PRHDT and CDR2 FYEKMQ (reference sequence). J lost 6 bases, V lost 5 bases, and 10 bases had no gene match. CDR3 DNA sequence: TGTGCCAGCAGCCAAGCTGGACAGGTCCTCGAGCAGTACTTC. This sequence encodes CASSQAGQVLEQYF.

The gene calls are TRBV9 and TRBJ2-3; D unresolved. CDR3 size: 15 residues. Germline CDR1 SGDLS, CDR2 YYNGEE. V lost 3 bases, J lost 0 bases, and 11 bases lay in between. This CDR3 reads CASSASVSSTDTQYF. The CDR3 DNA is TGTGCCAGCAGCGCAAGCGTTTCTAGCACAGATACGCAGTATTTT. Drawing the rest from reference TRBV9 and TRBJ2-3, the complete variable domain is DSGVTQTPKHLITATGQRVTLRCSPRSGDLSVYWYQQSLDQGLQFLIQYYNGEERAKGNILERFSAQQFPDLHSELNLSSLELGDSALYFCASSASVSSTDTQYFGPGTRLTVL.

The genes are TRBV4-1 and TRBJ1-4; possible D gene TRBD1, 5 bases. Germline CDR1 reads MGHRA; CDR2 reads YSYEKL. The CDR3 is 15 amino acids. Trimming took 3 bases from V and 5 from J, leaving 13 bases between them. The CDR3 region has the DNA TGCGCCAGCAGCCAGCTGAGGACATTGAATGAAAAACTGTTTTTT. It yields the protein CASSQLRTLNEKLFF.

This clone was recorded only once. The genes are TRBV5-6 and TRBJ1-6; 8 bases align to TRBD1. The junction had 12 bases not matched to a gene; V was cut back by 4 bases and J by 3 bases. Germline V lookup: CDR1 SGHDT, CDR2 YYEEEE. The CDR3 runs 18 residues. CDR3 region: CASSRSPDRAYYNSPLHF. The CDR3 nucleotides read TGTGCCAGCAGCCGGTCCCCGGACAGGGCATACTATAATTCACCCCTCCACTTT.

There are a few counts of this clone. V gene TRBV30 combines with J gene TRBJ1-2; 7 bases match TRBD1. CDR3 length: 13 amino acids. Germline CDR1 reads GTSNPN; CDR2 reads SVGIG (reference sequence). With 0 bases clipped from V and 6 bases from J, the junction kept 4 bases outside the gene matches. The CDR3 here is CAWSVYRGNGYTF. The DNA of the CDR3 is TGTGCCTGGAGTGTTTACAGGGGCAATGGCTACACCTTC.

J is TRBJ1-6 and V is TRBV27; D remains ambiguous. In germline, CDR1 is MNHEY, CDR2 SMNVEV (reference sequence). The V and J ends lost 2 bases and 7 bases respectively, with 12 bases between them. This CDR3 comprises 15 residues. CDR3 loop: CASSLSGDLNSPLHF. The CDR3 coding sequence is TGTGCCAGCAGTTTAAGTGGGGATTTGAATTCACCCCTCCACTTT.

As to this clone: In the same sample, other DNA sequences code for this CDR3. This rearrangement joins TRBV29-1 to TRBJ1-1; no clear D gene. Germline-derived CDR1 and CDR2 are SQVTM and ANQGSEA. V was pared by 4 bases and J by 2 bases, with 2 bases between. This CDR3 has 10 residues. This CDR3 is CSVVNTEAFF. CDR3 DNA sequence: TGCAGCGTTGTAAACACTGAAGCTTTCTTT.

The V gene is TRBV5-6, the J gene TRBJ2-7; TRBD1 matches 11 bases. V was clipped by 3 bases and J by 4 bases; unmatched bases: 6. CDR3 size: 15 residues. CDR1 is SGHDT, CDR2 YYEEEE, per germline. In DNA, the CDR3 is TGTGCCAGCAGCTCGCCCGGGACAGGGGGGTACGAGCAGTACTTC. This gives the protein CASSSPGTGGYEQYF.

This chain uses TRBV19 with TRBJ1-5, with a possible D match to TRBD1 (5 bases). The germline V gene has CDR1 LNHDA and CDR2 SQIVND (reference sequence). The V and J ends lost 4 bases and 2 bases respectively, with 12 bases between them. This CDR3 comprises 15 residues. CDR3 sequence reads: CASSNPGGGNQPQHF. The CDR3 DNA reads as TGTGCCAGTAGTAACCCCGGGGGGGGCAATCAGCCCCAGCATTTT.